These T cell receptor beta chains were read from a single sample in a study of blood T cell repertoires in COVID-19. Produced via immunoSEQ multiplex PCR; TCRdb's table is partial and in-frame only. The repertoire consists of approximately 330,000 clones, with 88% occurring once and the leading ten covering approximately 4%. Sequencing was performed on peripheral blood. The receptors were gathered from a woman aged 45-60 years with active or convalescent COVID-19. Each CDR3 is given without its conserved first and last residue. The order of the fields is D gene, J gene, V gene, CDR3 protein. D genes are given only for firm matches.

D: NA; J: TRBJ2-3; V: TRBV7-2; CDR3: ASSRLAGTDTQY
D: NA; J: TRBJ1-6; V: TRBV4-1; CDR3: ASSQVRSSYNSPLH
D: NA; J: TRBJ2-4; V: TRBV30; CDR3: AWRDQGTIQY
D: TRBD2; J: TRBJ2-3; V: TRBV5-4; CDR3: ASSLTAGETDTQY
D: TRBD1; J: TRBJ1-1; V: TRBV9; CDR3: ASSVVYGTVMNTEAF
D: NA; J: TRBJ1-2; V: TRBV10-3; CDR3: AISGPQGADLDGYT
D: NA; J: TRBJ2-7; V: TRBV6-6; CDR3: ASSYGLAREQY
D: NA; J: TRBJ1-6; V: TRBV7-2; CDR3: ASSLTAGDVSPLH
D: NA; J: TRBJ1-4; V: TRBV27; CDR3: ASSFTTGRGEKLF
D: TRBD1; J: TRBJ1-1; V: TRBV7-9; CDR3: ASSLFTGERTEAF
D: TRBD2; J: TRBJ2-1; V: TRBV5-1; CDR3: ASSLAGTRSNEQF
D: NA; J: TRBJ2-3; V: TRBV12-5; CDR3: ASGLVRAASAADTQY
D: NA; J: TRBJ1-2; V: TRBV16; CDR3: ASSPPGGGDYGYT
D: TRBD2; J: TRBJ2-2; V: TRBV6-1; CDR3: ASSEWLAANTGELF
D: TRBD1; J: TRBJ1-6; V: TRBV6-6; CDR3: ASNVQGWNSPLH
D: TRBD2; J: TRBJ2-5; V: TRBV4-1; CDR3: ASSRTGTIQQETQY
D: NA; J: TRBJ1-4; V: TRBV29-1; CDR3: SVLLRGTNEKLF
D: NA; J: TRBJ1-6; V: TRBV4-1; CDR3: ASSQDKGGSPLH
D: TRBD2; J: TRBJ2-7; V: TRBV4-1; CDR3: ASSRGRGGGTYEQY
D: NA; J: TRBJ1-4; V: TRBV6-5; CDR3: ASSPMGSAGEKLF
D: TRBD1; J: TRBJ2-5; V: TRBV19; CDR3: ASSPRTGTGGRAQY
D: TRBD1; J: TRBJ1-2; V: TRBV2; CDR3: ASSESDRGLGYT
D: TRBD1; J: TRBJ1-1; V: TRBV18; CDR3: ASSPTTGTVSGEAF
D: NA; J: TRBJ2-7; V: TRBV6-6; CDR3: ASSYGSGNGEQY
D: NA; J: TRBJ1-2; V: TRBV3-1/TRBV3-2; CDR3: ASSYRENYGYT
D: NA; J: TRBJ1-1; V: TRBV5-1; CDR3: ASSSRQVLSEAF
D: NA; J: TRBJ1-1; V: TRBV11-1; CDR3: ASRSGGTGNTEAF
D: NA; J: TRBJ1-2; V: TRBV28; CDR3: ASTSPWESYGYT
D: TRBD2; J: TRBJ2-5; V: TRBV19; CDR3: ASSMRLAGGSGGETQY
D: NA; J: TRBJ2-2; V: TRBV19; CDR3: ASWAGMGTGELF
D: TRBD1; J: TRBJ1-6; V: TRBV7-6; CDR3: ASSLGSGQGVKSPLH
D: NA; J: TRBJ1-1; V: TRBV2; CDR3: ASSSTGFTEAF
D: NA; J: TRBJ1-1; V: TRBV20-1; CDR3: SPRGNTEAF